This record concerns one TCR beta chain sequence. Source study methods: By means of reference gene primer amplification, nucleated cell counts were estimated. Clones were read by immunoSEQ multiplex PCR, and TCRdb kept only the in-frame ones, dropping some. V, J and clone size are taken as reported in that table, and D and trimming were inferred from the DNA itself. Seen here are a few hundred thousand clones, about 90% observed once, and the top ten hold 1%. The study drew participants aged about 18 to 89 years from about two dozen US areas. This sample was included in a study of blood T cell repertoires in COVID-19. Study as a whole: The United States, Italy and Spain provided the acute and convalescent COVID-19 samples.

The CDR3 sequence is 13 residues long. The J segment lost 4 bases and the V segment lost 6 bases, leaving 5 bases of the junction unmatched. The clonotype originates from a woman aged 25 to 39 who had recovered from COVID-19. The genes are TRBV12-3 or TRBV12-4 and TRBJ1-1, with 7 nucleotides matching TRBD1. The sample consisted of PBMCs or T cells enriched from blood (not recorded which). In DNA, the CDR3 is TGTGCCAGCAGAAGACAGGGCGCCACTGAAGCTTTCTTT. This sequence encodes CASRRQGATEAFF.